This TCR beta chain was found in a study of vaccination effects on CD4 cells after COVID-19. Study-level background: The two convalescent patients provided samples 16 days and one week before vaccination.

Repertoires were generated with immunoSEQ multiplex PCR, while TCRdb's copy carries only in-frame clones and drops some. The sample records roughly 68,000 clones, 72% being singletons. From germline, CDR1 is SNHLY and CDR2 FYNNEI. V gave up 7 bases and J gave up 3 bases, with 15 bases separating them. CDR3 length: 15 amino acids. Study conclusions and caveats: Marked clonal contraction of infection- and vaccine-induced clones was seen late after vaccination.

Isolation of CD4+ T cells took place after 10 days of culture. Documented for the person is a PCR-confirmed SARS-CoV-2 infection occurring between March and December 2020. This clone was found a few times. Its antigen is not identified. Material: CD4+ T cells from PBMCs cultured without peptide, obtained before COVID-19 vaccination. The rearrangement uses TRBV2 and TRBJ2-2; D is uncertain. This TCR came from a human donor who had a prior SARS-CoV-2 infection. The chain's CDR3 is CASTNRTRDTGELFF. The CDR3 DNA follows: TGTGCCAGCACCAATCGGACGAGAGACACCGGGGAGCTGTTTTTT.